One sample yielded the 2 T cell receptor beta chains listed below, sequenced in a study of blood T cell repertoires in COVID-19. Some clones are missing from TCRdb's copy, which holds only in-frame ones; the method was immunoSEQ multiplex PCR. The sample records around 25,000 clones, roughly 89% being singletons. Sequencing was done on a sample of peripheral blood. These receptors were obtained from a woman aged 65 to 85 with active COVID-19.

The chain couples TRBV5-6 to TRBJ2-7; D possibly corresponds to TRBD2 (5 bases). The ends were cut back, 1 base at V and 5 bases at J, with 16 bases in the middle. The germline CDR1 and CDR2 sequences are SGHDT and YYEEEE. CDR3 length: 15 amino acids. The CDR3 loop reads CASSLFRPGKNEQYF. In DNA form, the CDR3 reads TGTGCCAGCAGCTTGTTTAGGCCCGGGAAGAACGAGCAGTACTTC.

Turning to this clone: The junction and the germline gene differ at one end; a read error may be behind it. The chain has TRBV5-1 and TRBJ2-5; 9 nucleotides match TRBD2. This CDR3 has 15 amino acids. Per the germline V gene, CDR1 is SGHRS and CDR2 is YFSETQ. CDR3 protein: CARSWAGGGQETQYF. DNA of the CDR3: TGCGCCCGCAGCTGGGCGGGGGGGGGACAAGAGACCCAGTACTTC.